This T cell receptor (beta chain) was retrieved from a study of T cells in tumors after PD-1 blockade. Template: tumor biopsy or peripheral blood genomic DNA, about 616-6,500 ng per sample. The germline V gene has CDR1 KGHDR and CDR2 SFDVKD. V was clipped by 4 bases and J by 7 bases; unmatched bases: 11. The CDR3 contains 15 residues. Clones were read by immunoSEQ multiplex PCR, and TCRdb kept only the in-frame ones, dropping some. Counted here are some 10,000 clones, more than 65% occurring once; the ten biggest clones make up 13%. Material: tumor tissue, obtained after anti-PD-1 treatment. This rearrangement joins TRBV24-1 to TRBJ1-2; 7 nucleotides match TRBD1. This TCR came from a human donor with basal cell carcinoma. The CDR3 DNA reads as TGTGCCACCAGTGACCCTGACAGGGTTGCCGGTGGCTACACCTTC. Amino acid sequence: CATSDPDRVAGGYTF.